This T cell receptor (beta chain) is drawn from a study of blood T cells in healthy people across ages. On the study more broadly: Per two T cells, about one barcoded beta molecule was captured through template switching.

A second PCR, run for roughly 7 to 11 cycles, used a sample-barcoded 5' primer plus a J-beta primer mix. TCRdb fed the 5' RACE reads into MiXCR, producing one record per CDR3 protein. The sample lists about 1.5 million distinct CDR3 sequences; around 40% were seen once. The CDR3 length is 13 residues. CDR1 is LGHDT and CDR2 is YNNKEL in the germline V gene (reference sequence). V dropped 3 bases and J dropped 2 bases, with 7 bases sitting between them. This clonotype was seen ten or more times. Each donor supplied approximately 10 milliliters of peripheral blood. The clonotype comes from a woman aged 18-29 years in good health. The chain joins TRBV3-1 to TRBJ1-2; D call uncertain. The source material was blood. The CDR3 spells CASSQGRNYGYTF. The CDR3 nucleotides read TGTGCCAGCAGCCAGGGTCGGAACTATGGCTACACCTTC.